This entry is about one TCR beta chain. This record comes from a study of CD8+ T cells in alopecia areata. Turning to the study itself: Those patients who were treated received oral tofacitinib, which was given at 5 to 10 mg twice daily for moderate-to-severe alopecia areata.

Extracted RNA was reverse transcribed into cDNA, the sequencing template. Repertoires were generated with immunoSEQ multiplex PCR, while TCRdb's copy carries only in-frame clones and drops some. The repertoire consists of around 190,000 clones, with more than 50% occurring once and the leading ten covering around 0.92%. The treatment here: oral pan-JAK inhibitor, 5-10 mg twice daily. V lost 4 bases, J lost 3 bases, and 4 bases stayed unmatched. The CDR3 has 15 amino acids. Germline CDR1 reads SNHLY; CDR2 reads FYNNEI. Sequencing used CD4+ T cells sorted from blood, obtained at week 24, from a patient treated with tofacitinib. V usage is TRBV2 and J usage is TRBJ2-2, with 8 bases lining up with TRBD1. The receptor was isolated from a human donor with alopecia areata. The CDR3 nucleotides read TGTGCCAGCAGTGCCGGGACAGGTCACACCGGGGAGCTGTTTTTT. Protein product: CASSAGTGHTGELFF. The whole variable domain, filled in from reference TRBV2 and TRBJ2-2, reads EPEVTQTPSHQVTQMGQEVILRCVPISNHLYFYWYRQILGQKVEFLVSFYNNEISEKSEIFDDQFSVERPDGSNFTLKIRSTKLEDSAMYFCASSAGTGHTGELFFGEGSRLTVL.